What follows are 13 T cell receptor beta chains derived from one specimen sequenced in a study of cytomegalovirus exposure and HLA in healthy donors. PCR primers comprised 60 Vbeta and 13 Jbeta primers. Repertoires were generated with immunoSEQ multiplex PCR, while TCRdb's copy carries only in-frame clones and drops some. The data show about 210,000 clones, about three quarters seen once. What was sequenced was PBMCs. The source of these receptors is a male donor in good health and CMV-seronegative.

This chain connects TRBV27 to TRBJ2-7; unclear D gene. The germline gives CDR1 MNHEY, CDR2 SMNVEV (reference sequence). Trimming cost V 6 bases and J 4 bases, with 10 bases left between them. The CDR3 extends over 12 amino acids. DNA for the CDR3: TGTGCCAGCAGGCGCGGCCCTTACGAGCAGTACTTC. Protein: CASRRGPYEQYF.

The gene calls are TRBV11-2 and TRBJ1-4, with D tentatively TRBD1 (6 bases). V lost 0 bases and J lost 5, with 13 bases in between. The CDR3 spans 16 residues. CDR1 is SGHAT, CDR2 FQNNGV, per germline. CDR3 DNA sequence: TGTGCCAGCAGCTTAGATCGGGGGGCGCAAAATGAAAAACTGTTTTTT. It encodes CASSLDRGAQNEKLFF.

The chain links TRBV15 to TRBJ1-1; 7 nucleotides align to TRBD1. The CDR3 sequence is 16 residues long. Germline V gene data show CDR1 as LNHNV and CDR2 as YYDKDF (reference sequence). The junction had 8 bases not matched to a gene; V was cut back by 0 bases and J by 4 bases. The CDR3 here is CATSRDRLTGVTEAFF. CDR3 in DNA: TGTGCCACCAGCAGAGATAGGCTAACAGGGGTCACTGAAGCTTTCTTT.

The rearrangement links TRBV6-4 to TRBJ1-6; 8 bases align to TRBD1. J lost 6 bases, V lost 6 bases, and 4 bases had no gene match. Germline lookup yields CDR1 MRHNA and CDR2 SNTAGT. The CDR3 length is 14 residues. Written as DNA, the CDR3 is TGTGCCAGCAGCAGGACAGGGAGTAATTCACCCCTCCACTTT. Residues: CASSRTGSNSPLHF.

The V and J genes are TRBV4-3 and TRBJ2-1; D might be TRBD2 (5 bases). The CDR3 loop spans 16 amino acids. The V end was cut by 1 base, the J end by 3 bases, with 13 bases between. Germline assignment: CDR1 LGHNA and CDR2 YSLEER. Written as DNA, the CDR3 is TGCGCCAGCAGCCAAGTGGACTTGTTCCACTACAATGAGCAGTTCTTC. The encoded protein is CASSQVDLFHYNEQFF.

This clone appeared a few times. J is TRBJ1-3 and V is TRBV4-1; D unclear. The CDR3 length is 17 residues. Looked up from germline, CDR1 is MGHRA and CDR2 is YSYEKL. V lost 4 bases, J lost 0 bases, and 16 bases lay in between. The CDR3 sequence: CASSRGGWVTSGNTIYF. CDR3 in DNA: TGCGCCAGCAGCCGGGGAGGGTGGGTGACCTCTGGAAACACCATATATTTT.

The chain has TRBV6-6 and TRBJ2-2, with D tentatively TRBD1 (6 bases). Germline CDR1 reads MNHNY; CDR2 reads SVGAGI (reference sequence). This CDR3 has 14 amino acids. With 5 bases removed from V and 6 bases from J, the gap between germline ends came to 13 bases. DNA for the CDR3: TGTGCCAGCAGTCCACGGACAGTGTCCGGGGAGCTGTTTTTT. Amino acid sequence: CASSPRTVSGELFF.

The CDR3 here is CASSLTLAGDNEQFF. CDR3 nucleotides: TGTGCCAGCAGTCTCACACTAGCGGGAGACAATGAGCAGTTCTTC. The rearrangement links TRBV4-2 to TRBJ2-1; 11 bases are a match to TRBD2. Trimming cost V 6 bases and J 5 bases; bases outside gene matches: 6. CDR3 length equals 15 residues. From germline, CDR1 is LGHNA and CDR2 YNFKEQ.

This chain connects TRBV7-3 to TRBJ2-5; 15 bases map to TRBD2. Germline V gives CDR1 SGHTA, CDR2 FQGTGA. The CDR3 consists of 16 residues. V trimming: 5 bases; J trimming: 7 bases; junction bases outside the gene matches: 8. The DNA for the CDR3 is TGTGCCAGCAGCGCACGGACTAGCGGGGGGGCGTCGACCCAGTACTTC. Its protein product is CASSARTSGGASTQYF.

This clone has only a few counts. The genes are TRBV5-5 and TRBJ1-3, with D uncertain. From germline, CDR1 is SGHKS and CDR2 YYEKEE (reference sequence). V dropped 4 bases and J dropped 2 bases, with 13 bases sitting between them. The CDR3 loop spans 15 amino acids. For the CDR3, the DNA is TGTGCCAGCAGCCCCTGGGCAGGCACTGGAAACACCATATATTTT. Encoded protein: CASSPWAGTGNTIYF.

This clone was picked up a small number of times. The chain couples TRBV11-2 to TRBJ2-7; D unresolved. This CDR3 contains 12 residues. With 3 bases removed from V and 3 bases from J, the gap between germline ends came to 6 bases. Germline V CDR1 and CDR2: SGHAT, FQNNGV. The CDR3 reads CASSFASYEQYF. Written as DNA, the CDR3 is TGTGCCAGCAGCTTCGCGAGCTACGAGCAGTACTTC.

The chain carries TRBV13 and TRBJ2-3, with D maybe TRBD2 (5 bases). CDR1 PRHDT and CDR2 FYEKMQ come from the germline V gene (reference sequence). V lost 4 bases and J lost 0, with 8 bases in between. The length of the CDR3 is 14 residues. CDR3 DNA sequence: TGTGCCAGCAGCTCTACTAGTAGCACAGATACGCAGTATTTT. The encoded protein is CASSSTSSTDTQYF.

This clone appeared a single time. This chain links TRBV11-1 with TRBJ2-1; weak D call: TRBD2 (6 bases). There are 15 residues in the CDR3. The germline V and J ends were trimmed by 3 bases and 3 bases, with 12 bases remaining between them. Germline V lookup: CDR1 SGHAT, CDR2 FQDESV (reference sequence). The CDR3 protein is CASSFLAGNYNEQFF. CDR3 nucleotide sequence: TGTGCCAGCAGCTTTTTGGCGGGGAACTACAATGAGCAGTTCTTC.